This T cell receptor beta chain was recovered during a study of response to subunit inactivated influenza vaccine. Study conclusions and caveats: Seasonal influenza vaccination, on each occasion, was suggested by the authors to recruit few new T cells.

Germline V CDR1 and CDR2: MGHRA, YSYEKL. With 0 bases removed from V and 5 bases from J, the gap between germline ends came to 10 bases. This CDR3 has 14 residues. In regard to this clonotype: Antigen: not known.

TCRdb recomputed calls from the RT-PCR reads with MiXCR, one row per CDR3 protein. This sample has fewer than 350,000 distinct CDR3 sequences, with 21% found just once. The TCR comes from a man aged 50-75 years who received an inactivated influenza vaccine. The sequenced sample was PBMCs from blood, obtained around 22 months after vaccination. The V and J genes are TRBV4-1 and TRBJ1-1, with a possible D match to TRBD1 (5 bases). The CDR3 nucleotides are TGCGCCAGCAGCCAAGATTGGAGGGGTACTGAAGCTTTCTTT. Amino acids: CASSQDWRGTEAFF.